The 20 T cell receptor beta chains in this list originate from one sample, sequenced in a study of response to subunit inactivated influenza vaccine. Each CDR3 protein is one row after TCRdb ran MiXCR on the RT-PCR reads. The sample has 500,000 or so distinct CDR3 sequences; roughly 9.7% are singletons. The sequencing here drew on PBMCs from blood, taken 35 to 45 days after vaccination. The receptors were gathered from a man between 50 and 59 years old who received an inactivated influenza vaccine.

About this clonotype itself: This may be a read error: a much more frequent sequence differs by one nucleotide. V is TRBV25-1 and J is TRBJ1-5; no reliable D call. This CDR3 is 13 amino acids long. Germline CDR1 is MGHDK and CDR2 is SYGVNS. CDR3 amino acids: CASSDSSNKPQHF. CDR3 sequence (DNA): TGTGCCAGCAGTGATAGTAGCAATAAGCCCCAGCATTTT.

The V gene is TRBV5-1, the J gene TRBJ1-1, with 9 nucleotides matching TRBD1. V shed 5 bases and J 10 bases; nucleotides not matched to a gene: 6. This CDR3 has 12 amino acids. The V gene's germline CDR1 is SGHRS and CDR2 YFSETQ. CDR3 bases: TGCGCCAGCAGTTCCGACAGGGGGGGAGCTTTCTTT. This codes for CASSSDRGGAFF.

The table lists this clonotype with a few counts. The chain is built from TRBV11-1 and TRBJ2-5; D perhaps matches TRBD2 (6 bases). V was shortened by 5 bases and J by 4 bases, with 14 bases between the two germline ends. The CDR3 is made up of 14 amino acids. Germline CDR1 reads SGHAT; CDR2 reads FQDESV (reference sequence). The CDR3 here is CASSKTRLGETQYF. CDR3 DNA sequence: TGTGCCAGCAGCAAGACTAGGCTTGGAGAGACCCAGTACTTC.

The CDR3 region has the DNA TGCAGTGCTCCTGACAGGGCTGGAAACACCATATATTTT. Encoded protein: CSAPDRAGNTIYF. The rearrangement uses TRBV20-1 and TRBJ1-3; TRBD1 aligns across 7 bases. The CDR3 sequence is 13 residues long. Losses at the gene ends were 5 bases for V and 2 bases for J; bases not matched to a gene: 3. The germline V gene encodes CDR1 DFQATT and CDR2 SNEGSKA (reference sequence).

A few counts support this clonotype. The V gene is TRBV27, the J gene TRBJ2-1; 14 bases are a match to TRBD2. CDR3 length: 16 residues. J lost 10 bases, V lost 0 bases, and 5 bases had no gene match. Germline V gene data show CDR1 as MNHEY and CDR2 as SMNVEV (reference sequence). CDR3 DNA: TGTGCCAGCAGTTTATCTAGGACTAGCGGGAGGTCGGAGCAGTTCTTC. It yields the protein CASSLSRTSGRSEQFF.

There are a few counts of this clonotype. The V and J genes are TRBV7-2 and TRBJ2-2, with D uncertain. Looked up from germline, CDR1 is SGHTA and CDR2 is FQGNSA. The CDR3 totals 15 residues. V was clipped by 5 bases and J by 10 bases, with 20 bases between them. The chain's CDR3 is CASSPPYPERMELFF. DNA for the CDR3: TGTGCCAGCAGCCCACCATACCCCGAACGAATGGAGCTGTTTTTT.

This chain uses TRBV5-6 with TRBJ1-1, with no clear D. The germline gives CDR1 SGHDT, CDR2 YYEEEE. The CDR3 covers 13 residues. Trimming removed 3 bases from V and 5 bases from J, with 11 bases in between. The CDR3 reads CASSWAAGTEAFF. The CDR3 nucleotides read TGTGCCAGCAGCTGGGCGGCCGGGACTGAAGCTTTCTTT.

V is TRBV20-1 and J is TRBJ2-7, with 7 bases that match TRBD1. The CDR3 is 14 amino acids. Per germline, CDR1 DFQATT and CDR2 SNEGSKA (reference sequence). The J segment lost 0 bases and the V segment lost 6 bases, leaving 8 bases of the junction unmatched. CDR3 nucleotide sequence: TGCAGTGCCACCAGGACAGGTGCCTCCTACGAGCAGTACTTC. Protein: CSATRTGASYEQYF.

This clonotype was detected a few times. J is TRBJ1-6 and V is TRBV5-6, with a possible D match to TRBD1 (6 bases). Germline values: CDR1 SGHDT, CDR2 YYEEEE. The V end lost 2 bases, the J end lost 10 bases, and 13 bases lay between the germline ends. The length of the CDR3 is 14 residues. The CDR3 DNA is TGTGCCAGCAGCTTTTACAGGGACAACTCACCCCTCCACTTT. Its protein product is CASSFYRDNSPLHF.

In the case of this clonotype: This may stem from a read error, because a much larger clone lies one nucleotide away. The V call is TRBV15, the J call TRBJ2-2, with 9 bases that match TRBD1. The CDR3 extends over 16 amino acids. CDR1 LNHNV and CDR2 YYDKDF come from the germline V gene (reference sequence). The CDR3: CTTSSPGQGYTGELFF. CDR3 nucleotide sequence: TGTACCACCAGCAGTCCGGGACAGGGTTACACCGGGGAGCTGTTTTTT.

This clonotype has only a few counts. This chain connects TRBV9 to TRBJ1-3; D is uncertain. Germline V gene lookup returns CDR1 SGDLS and CDR2 YYNGEE. V dropped 0 bases and J dropped 0 bases, with 10 bases sitting between them. This CDR3 spans 16 amino acids. The CDR3 region has the DNA TGTGCCAGCAGCGTAGCGGGGAGGAACTCTGGAAACACCATATATTTT. Its translation: CASSVAGRNSGNTIYF.

The chain recombines TRBV7-8 with TRBJ1-5, with D possibly matching TRBD1 (5 bases). The length of the CDR3 is 17 residues. The V end lost 1 base, the J end lost 0 bases, and 13 bases lay between the germline ends. CDR1 is SGHVS, CDR2 FQNEAQ, per germline. The CDR3 spells CASSLDQGSYSNQPQHF. DNA for the CDR3: TGTGCCAGCAGCTTAGATCAGGGATCCTATAGCAATCAGCCCCAGCATTTT.

In this sample, this clonotype turned up many times. The rearrangement links TRBV28 to TRBJ2-5; D may be TRBD1 or TRBD2 (5 bases each). This CDR3 has 13 residues. The V gene's germline CDR1 is MDHEN and CDR2 SYDVKM. Trimming took off 10 bases at V and 1 base at J, with 13 bases between the two ends. CDR3 in amino acids: CATDRGTQETQYF. Written as DNA, the CDR3 is TGTGCCACCGATCGGGGCACCCAAGAGACCCAGTACTTC.

This rearrangement joins TRBV29-1 to TRBJ2-1, with a possible D match to TRBD1 (5 bases). The germline V gene has CDR1 SQVTM and CDR2 ANQGSEA. The CDR3 runs to 12 residues. Trimming shortened V by 7 bases and J by 0 bases, and 7 bases separated the two germline ends. The CDR3 is CSADSSYNEQFF. The CDR3 coding sequence is TGCAGCGCCGACAGCTCCTACAATGAGCAGTTCTTC.

In its sample, this clonotype was seen a few times. V gene TRBV12-3 or TRBV12-4 combines with J gene TRBJ1-6; the D is unclear. V gave up 5 bases and J gave up 11 bases, with 16 bases separating them. This CDR3 is 14 amino acids long. As DNA, the CDR3 is TGTGCCAGCAGTGCTGGACTGGGAGGGCCACCCCTCCACTTT. Its translation: CASSAGLGGPPLHF.

This clonotype was seen a few times. The J gene is TRBJ2-3, the V gene TRBV20-1, with D perhaps TRBD1 or TRBD2 (5 bases each). V gave up 3 bases and J gave up 1 base, with 11 bases separating them. This CDR3 comprises 14 residues. Germline V gene data show CDR1 as DFQATT and CDR2 as SNEGSKA (reference sequence). The CDR3 sequence is CSASRGQGTDTQYF. The CDR3 nucleotides are TGCAGTGCTAGCCGGGGCCAGGGCACAGATACGCAGTATTTT.

The chain joins TRBV20-1 to TRBJ2-2, with D possibly called TRBD1 or TRBD2 (5 bases each). The CDR3 contains 14 residues. Trimming pared 7 bases from V and 0 bases from J, leaving 12 bases between. Germline values: CDR1 DFQATT, CDR2 SNEGSKA (reference sequence). CDR3 in DNA: TGCAGTGTACCGGGGCAGTCGAACACCGGGGAGCTGTTTTTT. It yields the protein CSVPGQSNTGELFF.

This clonotype occurred many times. This chain connects TRBV15 to TRBJ2-1; 7 nucleotides match TRBD2. This CDR3 spans 15 amino acids. Germline CDR1 is LNHNV and CDR2 is YYDKDF (reference sequence). V dropped 0 bases and J dropped 10; count of bases not matched to a gene: 9. The CDR3 is CATSRDLGGVREQFF. CDR3 sequence (DNA): TGTGCCACCAGCAGAGATCTGGGAGGGGTCAGGGAGCAGTTCTTC.

The V gene is TRBV7-9, the J gene TRBJ2-5, with D possibly being TRBD2 (6 bases). CDR1 SEHNR and CDR2 FQNEAQ come from the germline V gene (reference sequence). The CDR3 has 14 amino acids. Trimming left V 3 bases short and J 5 bases short, with 13 bases between. The CDR3 DNA is TGTGCCAGCAGCTTCTTGGGCGGGACGGAGACCCAGTACTTC. Protein sequence: CASSFLGGTETQYF.

V gene TRBV19 combines with J gene TRBJ2-7, with 8 bases lining up with TRBD1. With V trimmed by 3 bases and J by 4 bases, 8 bases remained unmatched. CDR3 length: 15 amino acids. Germline CDR1 is LNHDA and CDR2 is SQIVND (reference sequence). The CDR3 reads CASSIDRGTGYEQYF. For the CDR3, the DNA is TGTGCCAGTAGTATTGACAGGGGAACCGGGTACGAGCAGTACTTC.